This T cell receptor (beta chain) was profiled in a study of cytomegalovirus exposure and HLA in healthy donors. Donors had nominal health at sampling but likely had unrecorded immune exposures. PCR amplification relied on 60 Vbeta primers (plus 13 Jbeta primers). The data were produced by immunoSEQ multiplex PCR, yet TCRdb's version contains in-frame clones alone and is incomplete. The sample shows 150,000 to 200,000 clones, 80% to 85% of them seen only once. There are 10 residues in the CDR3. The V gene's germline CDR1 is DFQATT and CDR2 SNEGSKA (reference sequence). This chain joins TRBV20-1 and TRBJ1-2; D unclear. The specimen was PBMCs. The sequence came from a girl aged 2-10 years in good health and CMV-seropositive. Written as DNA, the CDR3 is TGCAGCGCCAGGAAAAATGGCTACACCTTC. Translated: CSARKNGYTF.